The sequence of this T cell receptor beta chain was determined in a study of T-cell memory formation after mild COVID-19. Study findings and constraints: Mainly in CM and EM were contracting CD4+ clones; CD8+ were in EMRA.

Trimming removed 6 bases from V and 3 bases from J; junction bases left unmatched: 5. Germline CDR1 is MNHEY and CDR2 is SVGEGT. The CDR3 extends over 15 amino acids. 5'RACE with constant-segment primers built TCRalpha and TCRbeta cDNA libraries with UMIs. From the 5' RACE reads, TCRdb called clonotypes with MiXCR, one entry per CDR3 protein. Of 410,000 or so distinct CDR3 sequences in the sample, less than 25% were seen once. Note on this clonotype: What it binds is unknown.

The receptor was isolated from an adult woman who had mild COVID-19 (a few samples of this study predate the infection). Cell type and time point are not known. This chain joins TRBV6-2 or TRBV6-3 and TRBJ2-4, with 10 bases that match TRBD1. Sequences were obtained from PBMCs or a T cell subset sorted from them (not recorded which). In DNA, the CDR3 is TGTGCCAGCAGACCCGGGACAGGGGACAAAAACATTCAGTACTTC. Protein product: CASRPGTGDKNIQYF.